One sample yielded the 10 T cell receptor beta chains listed below, sequenced in a study of shared clonotypes between healthy human individuals. Sequencing used immunoSEQ multiplex PCR; TCRdb keeps in-frame clones, though not all of them. The data contain hundreds of thousands of clones, about 91% of them singletons. The naive CD8 fraction comprised CD45RO-negative cells positively selected for CCR7 and excluded terminally differentiated effector memory CD45RA+ cells. Sequences were obtained from naive CD8+ T cells sorted from blood. The receptors come from a man aged 30 to 39 in good health.

The J gene is TRBJ2-7, the V gene TRBV6-1; unclear D gene. Trimming left V 6 bases short and J 4 bases short, with 10 bases between. In germline, CDR1 is MNHNS, CDR2 SASEGT. This CDR3 has 12 residues. This CDR3 is CASRGLLYEQYF. In DNA form, the CDR3 reads TGTGCCAGCAGGGGTCTCCTTTACGAGCAGTACTTC.

This rearrangement joins TRBV9 to TRBJ2-1; 8 bases are a match to TRBD2. J lost 8 bases, V lost 2 bases, and 6 bases had no gene match. Germline values: CDR1 SGDLS, CDR2 YYNGEE. The CDR3 has 14 amino acids. The CDR3 sequence: CASSVGLGGYEQFF. DNA for the CDR3: TGTGCCAGCAGCGTGGGACTAGGAGGATATGAGCAGTTCTTC.

This chain connects TRBV6-1 to TRBJ2-7; D is ambiguous. Germline CDR1 reads MNHNS; CDR2 reads SASEGT. Trimming took 3 bases from V and 0 from J, leaving 15 bases between them. The CDR3 is made up of 16 amino acids. The CDR3 is CASSEAWPRSSYEQYF. CDR3 nucleotide sequence: TGTGCCAGCAGTGAGGCTTGGCCAAGGAGCTCCTACGAGCAGTACTTC.

The chain links TRBV11-2 to TRBJ2-7, with TRBD2 as a possible D gene (5 bases). The CDR3 consists of 12 residues. V was cut by 6 bases and J by 6 bases, with 12 bases left in between. Germline assignment: CDR1 SGHAT and CDR2 FQNNGV. The CDR3 reads CASSSTRGEQYF. In DNA, the CDR3 is TGTGCCAGCAGTTCAACCCGGGGCGAGCAGTACTTC.

This clone was detected only a few times. V and J are TRBV4-1 and TRBJ2-1, with D hard to call. The CDR3 is 12 amino acids. Germline V gene lookup returns CDR1 MGHRA and CDR2 YSYEKL. The V gene lost 3 bases and the J gene lost 9 bases, with 9 bases spanning the gap. The chain's CDR3 is CASSHSSVEQFF. The DNA for the CDR3 is TGCGCCAGCAGCCATTCATCAGTTGAGCAGTTCTTC.

V and J are TRBV7-9 and TRBJ2-1; tentative D call: TRBD1 (6 bases). The germline CDR1 and CDR2 sequences are SEHNR and FQNEAQ (reference sequence). The V gene lost 5 bases and the J gene lost 5 bases, with 10 bases spanning the gap. The CDR3 extends over 13 amino acids. DNA of the CDR3: TGTGCCAGCAGCGGGCAGGGGCACAATGAGCAGTTCTTC. This gives the protein CASSGQGHNEQFF.

This chain uses TRBV28 with TRBJ2-3, with D perhaps TRBD2 (6 bases). This CDR3 spans 18 amino acids. Germline-derived CDR1 and CDR2 are MDHEN and SYDVKM. Trimming cost V 3 bases and J 0 bases, with 19 bases left between them. The CDR3 loop reads CASSFLSGQLTSTDTQYF. The CDR3 DNA follows: TGTGCCAGCAGTTTCCTGAGCGGGCAGCTGACTAGCACAGATACGCAGTATTTT.

This clone was observed a single time. The chain links TRBV7-8 to TRBJ2-1, with 11 nucleotides matching TRBD2. V lost 5 bases to trimming and J lost 1 base; unmatched junction nucleotides: 7. The CDR3 contains 17 residues. In germline, CDR1 is SGHVS, CDR2 FQNEAQ. CDR3 amino acids: CASSQTLAGVSYNEQFF. In DNA, the CDR3 is TGTGCCAGCAGCCAGACACTAGCGGGAGTATCCTACAATGAGCAGTTCTTC. The whole variable domain, remainder taken from reference TRBV7-8 and TRBJ2-1, is GAGVSQSPRYKVAKRGQDVALRCDPISGHVSLFWYQQALGQGPEFLTYFQNEAQLDKSGLPSDRFFAERPEGSVSTLKIQRTQQEDSAVYLCASSQTLAGVSYNEQFFGPGTRLTVL.

This clone was seen only a few times. CDR3 in amino acids: CSVPGQAATGELFF. DNA of the CDR3: TGCAGCGTCCCGGGACAGGCGGCCACCGGGGAGCTGTTTTTT. The chain couples TRBV29-1 to TRBJ2-2, with TRBD1 identical over 8 bases. V shed 6 bases and J 4 bases; nucleotides not matched to a gene: 7. From germline, CDR1 is SQVTM and CDR2 ANQGSEA. The CDR3 length is 14 residues.

J is TRBJ2-1 and V is TRBV6-1; 9 bases are a match to TRBD1. There are 14 residues in the CDR3. Trimming cost V 7 bases and J 2 bases; bases outside gene matches: 3. CDR1 and CDR2 from the germline V gene are MNHNS and SASEGT. In nucleotides, the CDR3 is TGTGCCAGCACGGGGACAGGGCCCTACAATGAGCAGTTCTTC. This codes for CASTGTGPYNEQFF.